This T cell receptor (beta chain) was documented in a study of cytomegalovirus exposure and HLA in healthy donors. 13 Jbeta primers and 60 Vbeta primers were used for the PCR. TCRdb keeps only in-frame clones here, not all; method: immunoSEQ multiplex PCR. The sample has 100,000 to 150,000 clones, roughly 70% seen once. Between the trimmed V and J ends, which lost 0 bases and 5 bases, there was a span of 7 bases. The CDR3 has 13 residues. Germline V gene lookup returns CDR1 MGHRA and CDR2 YSYEKL. This receptor was obtained from a man between 35 and 55 years old in good health and CMV-seropositive. The specimen was PBMCs. This chain joins TRBV4-1 and TRBJ1-2; D is ambiguous. DNA for the CDR3: TGCGCCAGCAGCCAAGATCCCAGGTATGGCTACACCTTC. It yields the protein CASSQDPRYGYTF.